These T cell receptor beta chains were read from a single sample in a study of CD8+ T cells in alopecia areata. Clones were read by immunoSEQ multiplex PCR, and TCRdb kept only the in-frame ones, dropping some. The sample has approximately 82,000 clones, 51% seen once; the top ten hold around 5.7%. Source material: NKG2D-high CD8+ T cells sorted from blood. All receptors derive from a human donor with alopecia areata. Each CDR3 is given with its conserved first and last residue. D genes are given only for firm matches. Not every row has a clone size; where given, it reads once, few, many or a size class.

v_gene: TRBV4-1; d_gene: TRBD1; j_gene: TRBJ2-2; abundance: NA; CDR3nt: TGCGCCAGCAGCCAGACACAGGGGGGCGGGGAGCTGTTTTTT; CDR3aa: CASSQTQGGGELFF
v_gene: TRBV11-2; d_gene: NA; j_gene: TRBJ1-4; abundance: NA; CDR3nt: TGTGCCAGCAGCTTGGGAGAAAAACTGTTTTTT; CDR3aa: CASSLGEKLFF
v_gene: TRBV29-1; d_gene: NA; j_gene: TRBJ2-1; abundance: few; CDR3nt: TGCAGCGGATCCGGACCCGACAATGAGCAGTTCTTC; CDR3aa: CSGSGPDNEQFF
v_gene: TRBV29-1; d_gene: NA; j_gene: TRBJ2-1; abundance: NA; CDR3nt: TGCAGCTCCGAGGGGGAAGGGTATGAGCAGTTCTTC; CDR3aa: CSSEGEGYEQFF
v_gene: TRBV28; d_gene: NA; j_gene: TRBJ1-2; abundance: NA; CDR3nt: TGTGCCAGCAGGTTCTTTACAGAATATGGCTACACCTTC; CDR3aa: CASRFFTEYGYTF
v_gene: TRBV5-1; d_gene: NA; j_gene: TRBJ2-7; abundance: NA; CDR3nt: TGCGCCAGCAGCGGACAGAATTACGAGCAGTACTTC; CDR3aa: CASSGQNYEQYF
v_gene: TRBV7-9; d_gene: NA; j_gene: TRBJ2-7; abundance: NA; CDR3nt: TGTGCCAGCAGCCCCCGGGACTTCTACGAGCAGTACTTC; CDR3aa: CASSPRDFYEQYF
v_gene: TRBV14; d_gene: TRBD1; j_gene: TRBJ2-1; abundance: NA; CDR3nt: TGTGCCAGCGCCGACCGGATAGGGACAGGGGGCCTCAATGAGCAGTTCTTC; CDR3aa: CASADRIGTGGLNEQFF
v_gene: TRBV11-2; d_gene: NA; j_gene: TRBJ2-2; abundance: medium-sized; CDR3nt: TGTGCCAGCTATTCGCCCGGGGAGCTGTTTTTT; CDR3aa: CASYSPGELFF
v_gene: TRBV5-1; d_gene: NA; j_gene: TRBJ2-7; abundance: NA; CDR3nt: TGCGCCAGCAGCGGGAACTACGAGCAGTACTTC; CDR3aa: CASSGNYEQYF
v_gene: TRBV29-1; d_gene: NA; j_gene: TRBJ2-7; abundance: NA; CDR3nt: TGCAGCGTAGAAGAGGACCCCTACGAGCAGTACTTC; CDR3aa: CSVEEDPYEQYF
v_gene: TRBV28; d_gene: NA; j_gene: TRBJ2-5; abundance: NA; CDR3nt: TGTGCCAGCAGTTCGTGGGCTGAATTCGAGACCCAGTACTTC; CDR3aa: CASSSWAEFETQYF
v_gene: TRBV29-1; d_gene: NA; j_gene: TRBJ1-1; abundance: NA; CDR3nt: TGCAGCGTTGAAACAGGGACGGGCACTGAAGCTTTCTTT; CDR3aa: CSVETGTGTEAFF
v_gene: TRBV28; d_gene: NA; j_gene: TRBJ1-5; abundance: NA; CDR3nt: TGTGCCAGCAGTTTAGGGGGAAGCCAGCCCCAGCATTTT; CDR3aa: CASSLGGSQPQHF
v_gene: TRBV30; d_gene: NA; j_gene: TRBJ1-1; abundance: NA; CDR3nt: TGTGCCTGGAGTGTAGGTGGGGGCACTGAAGCTTTCTTT; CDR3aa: CAWSVGGGTEAFF
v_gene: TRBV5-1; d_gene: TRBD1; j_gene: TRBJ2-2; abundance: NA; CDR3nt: TGCGCCAGCAGCCCCGGACAGGGGGCTGTCGGGGAGCTGTTTTTT; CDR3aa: CASSPGQGAVGELFF
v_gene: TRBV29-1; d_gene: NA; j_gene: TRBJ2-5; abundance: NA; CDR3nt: TGCAGCGTTGAATTGCCAGGGGCCCAGTACTTC; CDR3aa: CSVELPGAQYF
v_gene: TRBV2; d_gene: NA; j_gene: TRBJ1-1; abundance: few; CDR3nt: TGTGCCAGCAGTGGTCGGACTGTCTTAGAAGCTTTCTTT; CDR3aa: CASSGRTVLEAFF
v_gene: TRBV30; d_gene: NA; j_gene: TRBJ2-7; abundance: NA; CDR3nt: TGTGCCTGGGCGGGTTATAATTCGTACGAGCAGTACTTC; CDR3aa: CAWAGYNSYEQYF
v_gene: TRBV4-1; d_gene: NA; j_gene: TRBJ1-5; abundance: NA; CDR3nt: TGCGCCAGCAGCCAAGCCATACATTGGACTGAGGTTCAGCCCCAGCATTTT; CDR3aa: CASSQAIHWTEVQPQHF
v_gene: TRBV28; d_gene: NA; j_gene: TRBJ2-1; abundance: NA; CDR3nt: TGTGCCAGCACCCAGCGAACTAGCAACAATGAGCAGTTCTTC; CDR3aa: CASTQRTSNNEQFF
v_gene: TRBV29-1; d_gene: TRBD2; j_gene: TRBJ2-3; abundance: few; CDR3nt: TGCAGCGTTGAAGATGTCCGGACTAGCGGGGGGAAGAGACTAAGCACAGATACGCAGTATTTT; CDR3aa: CSVEDVRTSGGKRLSTDTQYF
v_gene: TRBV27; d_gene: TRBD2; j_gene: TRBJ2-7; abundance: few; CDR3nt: TGTGCCAGCAGTTTAATAGCGGGAATGCAGTACTTC; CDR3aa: CASSLIAGMQYF
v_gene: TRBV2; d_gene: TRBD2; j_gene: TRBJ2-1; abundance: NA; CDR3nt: TGTGCCAGCAGACAATGGGGGACTAGCGGCTACAATGAGCAGTTCTTC; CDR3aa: CASRQWGTSGYNEQFF
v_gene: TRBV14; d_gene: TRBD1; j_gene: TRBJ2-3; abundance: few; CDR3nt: TGTGCCAGCAGCCCGTGGACAGGAGACCGAGATACGCAGTATTTT; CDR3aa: CASSPWTGDRDTQYF
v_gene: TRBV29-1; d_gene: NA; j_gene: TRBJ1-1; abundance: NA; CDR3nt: TGCAGCGTTGAAGCAGAGGGGAGTACTGAAGCTTTCTTT; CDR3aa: CSVEAEGSTEAFF
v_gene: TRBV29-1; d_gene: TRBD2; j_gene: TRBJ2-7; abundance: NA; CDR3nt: TGCAGCGTCTCCCTGACTAGCGAATACTCCTACGAGCAGTACTTC; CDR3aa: CSVSLTSEYSYEQYF
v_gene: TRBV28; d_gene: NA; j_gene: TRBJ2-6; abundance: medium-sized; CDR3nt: TGTGCCAGCAGTGGTCTCCGGGGAGCTGGGGCCAACGTCCTGACTTTC; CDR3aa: CASSGLRGAGANVLTF
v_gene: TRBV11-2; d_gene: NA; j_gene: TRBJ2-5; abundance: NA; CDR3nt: TGTGCCAGCAGCCTGGGCTATGAGGGAGTGTCCCAAGAGACCCAGTACTTC; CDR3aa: CASSLGYEGVSQETQYF
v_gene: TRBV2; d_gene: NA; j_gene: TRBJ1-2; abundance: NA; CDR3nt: TGTGCCAGCAGTGAGACTGAAGTGATCGACTATGGCTACACCTTC; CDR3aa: CASSETEVIDYGYTF
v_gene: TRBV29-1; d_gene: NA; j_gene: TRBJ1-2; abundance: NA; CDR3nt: TGCAGCTCCAAAAGGGAGCCGGGGGGTGCAGATGGCTACACCTTC; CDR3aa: CSSKREPGGADGYTF
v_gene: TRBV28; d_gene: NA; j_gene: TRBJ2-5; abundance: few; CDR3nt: TGTGCCAGCAGTTTAATTTTCGGGGAGACCCAGTACTTC; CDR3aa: CASSLIFGETQYF